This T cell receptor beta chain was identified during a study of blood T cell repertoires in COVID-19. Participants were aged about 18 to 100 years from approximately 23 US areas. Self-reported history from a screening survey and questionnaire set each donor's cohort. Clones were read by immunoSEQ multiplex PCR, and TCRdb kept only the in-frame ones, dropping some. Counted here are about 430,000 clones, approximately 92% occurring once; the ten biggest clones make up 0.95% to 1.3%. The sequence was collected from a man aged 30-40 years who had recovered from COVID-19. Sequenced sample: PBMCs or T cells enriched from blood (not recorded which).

The CDR3 loop is CASSATGPGAGGRRGFSYEQYF. For the CDR3, the DNA is TGTGCCAGCAGCGCTACCGGTCCGGGGGCGGGAGGGCGCCGTGGCTTTTCCTACGAGCAGTACTTC. V and J are TRBV27 and TRBJ2-7; TRBD2 agrees at 9 bases. V lost 6 bases to trimming and J lost 1 base; unmatched junction nucleotides: 28. The CDR3 totals 22 residues. Germline assignment: CDR1 MNHEY and CDR2 SMNVEV (reference sequence).